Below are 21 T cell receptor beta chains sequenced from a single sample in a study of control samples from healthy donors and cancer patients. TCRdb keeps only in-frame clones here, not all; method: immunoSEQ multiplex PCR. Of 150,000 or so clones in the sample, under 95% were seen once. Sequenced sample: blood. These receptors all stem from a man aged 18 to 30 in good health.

The CDR3 DNA reads as TGCGCCAGCAGCGTCAGCTCTGGAAACACCATATATTTT. Translated: CASSVSSGNTIYF. The chain employs TRBV10-2 and TRBJ1-3; D gene unclear. This CDR3 contains 13 residues. The V end lost 6 bases, the J end lost 0 bases, and 6 bases lay between the germline ends. Germline V gene data show CDR1 as WSHSY and CDR2 as SAAADI.

The CDR3 loop is CATSDLDISYNEQFF. Written as DNA, the CDR3 is TGTGCCACCAGTGATTTAGACATCTCCTACAATGAGCAGTTCTTC. The J gene is TRBJ2-1, the V gene TRBV24-1; the D is unclear. V was shortened by 1 base and J by 0 bases, with 6 bases between the two germline ends. There are 15 residues in the CDR3. Germline CDR1 is KGHDR and CDR2 is SFDVKD.

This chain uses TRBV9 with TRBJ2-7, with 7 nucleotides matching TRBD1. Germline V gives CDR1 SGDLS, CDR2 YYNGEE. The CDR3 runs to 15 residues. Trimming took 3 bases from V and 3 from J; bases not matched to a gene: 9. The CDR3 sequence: CASSAKGTADYEQYF. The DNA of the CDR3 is TGTGCCAGCAGCGCGAAGGGGACAGCGGACTACGAGCAGTACTTC.

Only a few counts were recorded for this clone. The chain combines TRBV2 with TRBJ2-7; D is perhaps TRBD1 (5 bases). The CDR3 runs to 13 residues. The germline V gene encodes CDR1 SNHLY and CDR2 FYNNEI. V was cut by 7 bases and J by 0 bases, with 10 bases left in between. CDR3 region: CASMGLNSYEQYF. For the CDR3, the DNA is TGTGCCAGCATGGGGCTGAACTCCTACGAGCAGTACTTC.

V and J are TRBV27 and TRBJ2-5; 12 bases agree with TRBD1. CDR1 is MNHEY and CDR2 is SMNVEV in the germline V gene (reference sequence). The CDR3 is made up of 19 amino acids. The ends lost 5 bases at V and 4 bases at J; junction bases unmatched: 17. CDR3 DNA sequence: TGTGCCAGCAGTGGGGGACAGGGGGCCCCAGAAGAGCCGGCAGAGACCCAGTACTTC. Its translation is CASSGGQGAPEEPAETQYF.

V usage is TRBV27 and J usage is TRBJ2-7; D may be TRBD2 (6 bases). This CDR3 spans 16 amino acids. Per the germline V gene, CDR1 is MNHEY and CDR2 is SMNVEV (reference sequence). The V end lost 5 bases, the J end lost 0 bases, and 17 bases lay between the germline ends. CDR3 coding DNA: TGTGCCAGCAGTCCATGGACTACCCAAGGCTCCTACGAGCAGTACTTC. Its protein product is CASSPWTTQGSYEQYF.

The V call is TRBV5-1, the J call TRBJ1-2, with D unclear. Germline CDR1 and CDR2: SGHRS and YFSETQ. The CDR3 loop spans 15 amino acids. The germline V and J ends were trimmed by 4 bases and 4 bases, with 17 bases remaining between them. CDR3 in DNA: TGCGCCAGCAGCCCGGAGGTAGGGAGCGGCTATGGCTACACCTTC. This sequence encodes CASSPEVGSGYGYTF.

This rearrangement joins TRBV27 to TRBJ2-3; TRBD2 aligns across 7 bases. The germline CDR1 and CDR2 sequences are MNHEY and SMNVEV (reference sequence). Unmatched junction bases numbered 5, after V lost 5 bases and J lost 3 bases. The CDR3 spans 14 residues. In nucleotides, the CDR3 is TGTGCCAGCAGTCCGTGGGGGGGAACAGATACGCAGTATTTT. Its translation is CASSPWGGTDTQYF.

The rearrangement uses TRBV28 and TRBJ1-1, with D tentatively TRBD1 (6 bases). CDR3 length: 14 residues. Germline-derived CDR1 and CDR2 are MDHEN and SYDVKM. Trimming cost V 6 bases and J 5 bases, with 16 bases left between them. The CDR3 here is CASRLVGTITEAFF. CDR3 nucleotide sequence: TGTGCCAGCAGACTTGTCGGGACAATTACTGAAGCTTTCTTT.

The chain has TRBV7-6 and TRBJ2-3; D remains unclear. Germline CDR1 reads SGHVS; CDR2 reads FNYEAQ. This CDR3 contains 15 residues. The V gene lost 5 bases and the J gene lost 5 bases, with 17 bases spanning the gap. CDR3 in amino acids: CASSPPQGIRDTQYF. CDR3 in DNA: TGTGCCAGCAGCCCCCCCCAAGGGATTCGAGATACGCAGTATTTT.

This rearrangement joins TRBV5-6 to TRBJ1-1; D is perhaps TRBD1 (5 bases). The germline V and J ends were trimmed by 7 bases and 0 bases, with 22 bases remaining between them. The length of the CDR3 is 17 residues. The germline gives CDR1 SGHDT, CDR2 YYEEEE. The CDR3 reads CASGYRSSLIMNTEAFF. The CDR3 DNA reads TGTGCCAGCGGGTACAGGAGCTCCCTTATTATGAACACTGAAGCTTTCTTT.

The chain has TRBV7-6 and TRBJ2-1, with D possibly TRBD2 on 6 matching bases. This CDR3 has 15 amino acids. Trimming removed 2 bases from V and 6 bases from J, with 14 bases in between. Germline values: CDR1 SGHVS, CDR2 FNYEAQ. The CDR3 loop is CASSLFGPGGNEQFF. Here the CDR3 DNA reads TGTGCCAGCAGCTTATTCGGACCCGGGGGCAATGAGCAGTTCTTC. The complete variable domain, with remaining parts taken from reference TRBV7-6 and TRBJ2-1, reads GAGVSQSPRYKVTKRGQDVALRCDPISGHVSLYWYRQALGQGPEFLTYFNYEAQQDKSGLPNDRFSAERPEGSISTLTIQRTEQRDSAMYRCASSLFGPGGNEQFFGPGTRLTVL.

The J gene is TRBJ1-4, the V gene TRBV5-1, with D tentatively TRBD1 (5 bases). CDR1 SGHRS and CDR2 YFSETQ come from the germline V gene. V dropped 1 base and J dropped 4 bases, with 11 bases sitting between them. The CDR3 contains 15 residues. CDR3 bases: TGCGCCAGCAGCTTGTGGGCAGGGCGTAATGAAAAACTGTTTTTT. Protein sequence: CASSLWAGRNEKLFF.

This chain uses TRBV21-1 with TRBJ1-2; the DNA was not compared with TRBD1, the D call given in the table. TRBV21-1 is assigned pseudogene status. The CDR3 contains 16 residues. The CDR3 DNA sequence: TGTGCCAGCAGCAAAATCCCCTTCACAGTTTACTATGGCTACACCTTC. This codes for CASSKIPFTVYYGYTF.

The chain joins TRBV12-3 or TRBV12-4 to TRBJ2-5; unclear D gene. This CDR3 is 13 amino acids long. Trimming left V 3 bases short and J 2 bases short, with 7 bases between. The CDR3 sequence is CASSFSHQETQYF. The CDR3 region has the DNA TGTGCCAGCAGTTTCTCTCATCAAGAGACCCAGTACTTC.

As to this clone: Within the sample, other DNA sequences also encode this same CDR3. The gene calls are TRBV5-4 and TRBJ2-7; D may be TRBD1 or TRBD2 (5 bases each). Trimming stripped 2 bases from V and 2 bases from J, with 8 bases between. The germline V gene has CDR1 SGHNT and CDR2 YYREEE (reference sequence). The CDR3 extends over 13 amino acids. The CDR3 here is CASSFGGTYEQYF. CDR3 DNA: TGTGCCAGCAGCTTTGGGGGAACCTACGAGCAGTACTTC.

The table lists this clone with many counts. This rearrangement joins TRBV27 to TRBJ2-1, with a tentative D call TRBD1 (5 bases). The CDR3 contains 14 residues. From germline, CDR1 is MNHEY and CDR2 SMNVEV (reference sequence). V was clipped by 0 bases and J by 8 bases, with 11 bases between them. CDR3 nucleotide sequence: TGTGCCAGCAGTTTATCGGCAGGGTGGGATGAGCAGTTCTTC. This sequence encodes CASSLSAGWDEQFF.

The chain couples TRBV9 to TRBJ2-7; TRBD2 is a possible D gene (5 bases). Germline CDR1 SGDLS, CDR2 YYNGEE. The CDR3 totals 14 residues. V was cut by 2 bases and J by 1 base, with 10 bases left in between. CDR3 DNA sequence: TGTGCCAGCAGCGTCGACTACTATTCCTACGAGCAGTACTTC. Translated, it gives CASSVDYYSYEQYF.

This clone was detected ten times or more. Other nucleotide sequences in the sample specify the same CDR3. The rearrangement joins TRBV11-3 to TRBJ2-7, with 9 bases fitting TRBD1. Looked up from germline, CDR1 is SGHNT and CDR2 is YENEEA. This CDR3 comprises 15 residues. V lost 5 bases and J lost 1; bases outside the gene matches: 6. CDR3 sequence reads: CASSLGQGRSYEQYF. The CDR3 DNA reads TGTGCCAGCAGCCTTGGACAGGGGCGATCCTACGAGCAGTACTTC.

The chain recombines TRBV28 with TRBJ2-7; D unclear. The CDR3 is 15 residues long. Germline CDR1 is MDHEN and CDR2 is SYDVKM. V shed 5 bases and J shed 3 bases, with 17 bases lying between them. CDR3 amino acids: CASSPPRNKGYEQYF. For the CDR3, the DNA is TGTGCCAGCAGTCCCCCGCGGAACAAGGGCTACGAGCAGTACTTC.

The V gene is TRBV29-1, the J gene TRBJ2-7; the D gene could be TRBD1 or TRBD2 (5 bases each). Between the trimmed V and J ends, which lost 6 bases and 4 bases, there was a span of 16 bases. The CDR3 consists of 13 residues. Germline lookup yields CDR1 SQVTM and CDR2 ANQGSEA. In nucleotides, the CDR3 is TGCAGCGTCCTCTCCGGGACGGGGTACGAGCAGTACTTC. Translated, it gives CSVLSGTGYEQYF.